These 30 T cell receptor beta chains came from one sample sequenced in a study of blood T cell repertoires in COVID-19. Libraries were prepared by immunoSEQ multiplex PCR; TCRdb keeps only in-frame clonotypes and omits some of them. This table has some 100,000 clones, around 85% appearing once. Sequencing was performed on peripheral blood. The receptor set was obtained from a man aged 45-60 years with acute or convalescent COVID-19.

As DNA, the CDR3 is TGTGCCAGCAGCCCTTTTTCTAGCGGGGAGCTGTTTTTT. Protein product: CASSPFSSGELFF. The chain couples TRBV9 to TRBJ2-2; D is unclear. In germline, CDR1 is SGDLS, CDR2 YYNGEE. V lost 4 bases and J 7 bases, leaving 11 bases between the germline ends. There are 13 residues in the CDR3.

CDR3 DNA sequence: TGTGCCATCAGTGATCAGGGCGAGAGCTCTGGAAACACCATATATTTT. Translating gives CAISDQGESSGNTIYF. The gene calls are TRBV10-3 and TRBJ1-3, with D maybe TRBD1 (5 bases). V lost 3 bases to trimming and J lost 0 bases, with 12 bases between them. This CDR3 has 16 residues. The V gene's germline CDR1 is ENHRY and CDR2 SYGVKD.

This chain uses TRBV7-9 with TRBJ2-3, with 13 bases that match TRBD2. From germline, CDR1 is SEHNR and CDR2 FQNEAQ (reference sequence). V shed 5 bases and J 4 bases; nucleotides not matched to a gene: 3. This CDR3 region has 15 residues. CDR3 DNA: TGTGCCAGCAGCCGGACTAGCGGGGGCCCAGATACGCAGTATTTT. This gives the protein CASSRTSGGPDTQYF.

The CDR3 here is CASSFGEGELFF. CDR3 DNA: TGCGCCAGCAGCTTCGGGGAAGGGGAGCTGTTTTTT. The chain uses TRBV5-1 and TRBJ2-2; the D gene is possibly TRBD2 (5 bases). This CDR3 is built from 12 residues. Germline loops: CDR1 SGHRS, CDR2 YFSETQ. Between the trimmed V and J ends, which lost 2 bases and 8 bases, there was a span of 7 bases.

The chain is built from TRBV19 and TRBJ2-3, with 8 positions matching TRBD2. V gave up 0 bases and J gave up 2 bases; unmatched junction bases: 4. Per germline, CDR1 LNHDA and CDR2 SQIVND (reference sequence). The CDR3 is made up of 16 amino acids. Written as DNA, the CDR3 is TGTGCCAGTAGTATAGAGGACGGGGGGGCCACAGATACGCAGTATTTT. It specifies CASSIEDGGATDTQYF.

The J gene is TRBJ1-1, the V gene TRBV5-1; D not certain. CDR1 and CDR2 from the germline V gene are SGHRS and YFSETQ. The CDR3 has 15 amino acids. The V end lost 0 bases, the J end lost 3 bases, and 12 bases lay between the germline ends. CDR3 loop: CASSLEGLRDTEAFF. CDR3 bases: TGCGCCAGCAGCTTGGAGGGCCTGCGGGACACTGAAGCTTTCTTT. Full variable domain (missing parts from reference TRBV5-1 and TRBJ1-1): KAGVTQTPRYLIKTRGQQVTLSCSPISGHRSVSWYQQTPGQGLQFLFEYFSETQRNKGNFPGRFSGRQFSNSRSEMNVSTLELGDSALYLCASSLEGLRDTEAFFGQGTRLTVV.

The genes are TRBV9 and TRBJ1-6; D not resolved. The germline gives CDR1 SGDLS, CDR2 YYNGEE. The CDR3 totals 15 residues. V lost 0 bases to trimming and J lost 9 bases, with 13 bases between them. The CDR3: CASSVDTLYGSPLHF. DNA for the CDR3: TGTGCCAGCAGCGTAGACACCCTTTATGGTTCACCCCTCCACTTT.

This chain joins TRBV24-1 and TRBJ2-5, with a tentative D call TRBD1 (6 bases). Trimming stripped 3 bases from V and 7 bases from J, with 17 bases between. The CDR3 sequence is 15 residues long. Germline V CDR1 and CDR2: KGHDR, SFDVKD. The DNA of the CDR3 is TGTGCCACCAGTGATGTGACAGTTCAACAGGGGACCCAGTACTTC. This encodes CATSDVTVQQGTQYF.

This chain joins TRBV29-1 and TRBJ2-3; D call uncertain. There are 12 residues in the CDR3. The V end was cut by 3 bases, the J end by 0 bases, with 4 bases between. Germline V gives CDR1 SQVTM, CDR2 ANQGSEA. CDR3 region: CSVETSTDTQYF. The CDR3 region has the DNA TGCAGCGTTGAGACAAGCACAGATACGCAGTATTTT.

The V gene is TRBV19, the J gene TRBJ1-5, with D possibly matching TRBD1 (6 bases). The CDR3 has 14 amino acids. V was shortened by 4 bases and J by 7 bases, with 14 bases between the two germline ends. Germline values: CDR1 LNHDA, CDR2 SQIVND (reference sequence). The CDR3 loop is CASSKTGPAQPQHF. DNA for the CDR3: TGTGCCAGTAGTAAGACAGGACCGGCACAGCCCCAGCATTTT. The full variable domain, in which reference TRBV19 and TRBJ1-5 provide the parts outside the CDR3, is DGGITQSPKYLFRKEGQNVTLSCEQNLNHDAMYWYRQDPGQGLRLIYYSQIVNDFQKGDIAEGYSVSREKKESFPLTVTSAQKNPTAFYLCASSKTGPAQPQHFGDGTRLSIL.

The CDR3 DNA sequence: TGTGCCAGCAGCTTAGGGCACAGGGGAGCAAACACCATATATTTT. Its translation: CASSLGHRGANTIYF. The chain joins TRBV7-9 to TRBJ1-3; TRBD1 matches at 7 bases. CDR3 size: 15 residues. V shed 1 base, J shed 6 bases, and the junction held 6 bases outside the gene matches. Per the germline V gene, CDR1 is SEHNR and CDR2 is FQNEAQ (reference sequence). Full variable domain (remainder filled in from reference TRBV7-9 and TRBJ1-3): DTGVSQNPRHKITKRGQNVTFRCDPISEHNRLYWYRQTLGQGPEFLTYFQNEAQLEKSRLLSDRFSAERPKGSFSTLEIQRTEQGDSAMYLCASSLGHRGANTIYFGEGSWLTVV.

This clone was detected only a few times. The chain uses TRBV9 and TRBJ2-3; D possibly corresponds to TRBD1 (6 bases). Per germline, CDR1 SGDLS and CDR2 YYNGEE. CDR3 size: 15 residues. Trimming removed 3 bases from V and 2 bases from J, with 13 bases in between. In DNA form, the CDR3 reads TGTGCCAGCAGCGGCTGGACAGAGTCCACAGATACGCAGTATTTT. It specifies CASSGWTESTDTQYF.

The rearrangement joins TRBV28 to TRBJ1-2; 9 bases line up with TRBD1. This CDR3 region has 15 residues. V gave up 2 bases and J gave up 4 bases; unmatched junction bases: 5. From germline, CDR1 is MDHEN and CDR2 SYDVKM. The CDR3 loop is CASSLTGGAVYGYTF. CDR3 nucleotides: TGTGCCAGCAGTTTAACAGGGGGCGCGGTCTATGGCTACACCTTC.

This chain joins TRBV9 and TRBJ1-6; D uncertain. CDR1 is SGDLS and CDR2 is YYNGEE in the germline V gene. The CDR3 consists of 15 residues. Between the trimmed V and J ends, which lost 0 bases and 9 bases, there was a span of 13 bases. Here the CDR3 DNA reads TGTGCCAGCAGCGTAGGAGGCCTCACGGGTTCACCCCTCCACTTT. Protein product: CASSVGGLTGSPLHF.

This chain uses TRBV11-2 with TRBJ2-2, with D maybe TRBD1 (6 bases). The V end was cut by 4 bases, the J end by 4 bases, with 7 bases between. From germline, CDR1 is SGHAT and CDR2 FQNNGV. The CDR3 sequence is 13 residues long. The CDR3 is CASSSQGTGELFF. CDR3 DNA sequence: TGTGCCAGCAGCTCACAGGGCACCGGGGAGCTGTTTTTT.

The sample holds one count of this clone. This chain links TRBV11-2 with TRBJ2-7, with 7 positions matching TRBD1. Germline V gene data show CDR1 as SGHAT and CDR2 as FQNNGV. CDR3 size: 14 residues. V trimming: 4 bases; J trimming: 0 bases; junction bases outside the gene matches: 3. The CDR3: CASSWGQSSYEQYF. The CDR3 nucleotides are TGTGCCAGCAGCTGGGGACAGTCCTCCTACGAGCAGTACTTC.

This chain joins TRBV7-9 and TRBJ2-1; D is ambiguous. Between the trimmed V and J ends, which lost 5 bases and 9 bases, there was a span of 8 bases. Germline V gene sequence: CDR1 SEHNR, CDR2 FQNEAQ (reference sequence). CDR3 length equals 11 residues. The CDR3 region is CASSPSVEQFF. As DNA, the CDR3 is TGTGCCAGCAGCCCGTCGGTTGAGCAGTTCTTC.

Written as DNA, the CDR3 is TGTGCCAGCAGCTTGCAGGGCCACTCTGGAAACACCATATATTTT. Its translation: CASSLQGHSGNTIYF. This chain connects TRBV5-6 to TRBJ1-3; D might be TRBD1 (5 bases). V dropped 1 base and J dropped 0 bases, with 8 bases sitting between them. The CDR3 length is 15 residues. CDR1 and CDR2 (germline): SGHDT, YYEEEE. Drawing the rest from reference TRBV5-6 and TRBJ1-3, the complete variable domain is DAGVTQSPTHLIKTRGQQVTLRCSPKSGHDTVSWYQQALGQGPQFIFQYYEEEERQRGNFPDRFSGHQFPNYSSELNVNALLLGDSALYLCASSLQGHSGNTIYFGEGSWLTVV.

Here the CDR3 DNA reads TGTGCCAGCGGTTTACAGGGTGTCCCCGGGGAGCTGTTTTTT. Translating gives CASGLQGVPGELFF. The V gene is TRBV5-6, the J gene TRBJ2-2; possibly TRBD1 for D (6 bases). V gave up 7 bases and J gave up 6 bases, with 16 bases separating them. Germline CDR1 SGHDT, CDR2 YYEEEE. The CDR3 length is 14 residues. The variable domain in full, completed from reference TRBV5-6 and TRBJ2-2, reads DAGVTQSPTHLIKTRGQQVTLRCSPKSGHDTVSWYQQALGQGPQFIFQYYEEEERQRGNFPDRFSGHQFPNYSSELNVNALLLGDSALYLCASGLQGVPGELFFGEGSRLTVL.

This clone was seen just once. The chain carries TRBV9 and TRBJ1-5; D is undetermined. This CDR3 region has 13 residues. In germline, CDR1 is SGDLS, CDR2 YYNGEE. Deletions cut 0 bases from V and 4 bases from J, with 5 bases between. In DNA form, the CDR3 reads TGTGCCAGCAGCGTAGCGGTTAATCAGCCCCAGCATTTT. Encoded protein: CASSVAVNQPQHF.

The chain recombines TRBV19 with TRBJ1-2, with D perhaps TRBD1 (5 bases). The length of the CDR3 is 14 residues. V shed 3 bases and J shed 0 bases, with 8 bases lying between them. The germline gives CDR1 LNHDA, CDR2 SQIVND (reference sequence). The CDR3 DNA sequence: TGTGCCAGTAGTATGACAGTTACTAACTATGGCTACACCTTC. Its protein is CASSMTVTNYGYTF.

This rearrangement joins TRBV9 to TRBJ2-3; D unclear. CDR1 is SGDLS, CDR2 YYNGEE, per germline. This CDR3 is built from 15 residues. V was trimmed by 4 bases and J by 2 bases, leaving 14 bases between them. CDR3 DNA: TGTGCCAGCAGCCCCCTGGAGAGAAACACAGATACGCAGTATTTT. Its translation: CASSPLERNTDTQYF.

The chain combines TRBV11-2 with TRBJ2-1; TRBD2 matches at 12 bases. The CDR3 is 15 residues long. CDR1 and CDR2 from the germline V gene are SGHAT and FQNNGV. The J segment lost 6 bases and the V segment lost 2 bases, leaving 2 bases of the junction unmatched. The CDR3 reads CASSLRLAGVNEQFF. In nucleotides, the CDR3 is TGTGCCAGCAGCTTAAGACTAGCGGGAGTCAATGAGCAGTTCTTC.

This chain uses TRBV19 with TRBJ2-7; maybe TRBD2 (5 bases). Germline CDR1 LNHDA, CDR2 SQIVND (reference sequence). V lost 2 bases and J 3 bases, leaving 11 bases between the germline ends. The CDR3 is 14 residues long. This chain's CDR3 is CASSITGVGYEQYF. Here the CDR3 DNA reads TGTGCCAGTAGTATAACCGGGGTAGGCTACGAGCAGTACTTC.

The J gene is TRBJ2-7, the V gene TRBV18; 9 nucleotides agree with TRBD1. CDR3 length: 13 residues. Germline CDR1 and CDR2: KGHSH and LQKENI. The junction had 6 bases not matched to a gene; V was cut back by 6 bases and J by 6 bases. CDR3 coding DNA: TGTGCCAGCTCGGACACAGGGGGCGGCGAGCAGTACTTC. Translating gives CASSDTGGGEQYF.

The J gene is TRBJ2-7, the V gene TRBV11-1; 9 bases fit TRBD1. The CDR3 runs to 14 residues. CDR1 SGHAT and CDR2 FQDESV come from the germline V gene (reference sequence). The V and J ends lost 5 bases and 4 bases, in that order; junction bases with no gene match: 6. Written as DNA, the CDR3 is TGTGCCAGCAGCGGGGACAGGGATCGATACGAGCAGTACTTC. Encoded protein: CASSGDRDRYEQYF. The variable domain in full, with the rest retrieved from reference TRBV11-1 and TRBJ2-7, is EAEVAQSPRYKITEKSQAVAFWCDPISGHATLYWYRQILGQGPELLVQFQDESVVDDSQLPKDRFSAERLKGVDSTLKIQPAELGDSAMYLCASSGDRDRYEQYFGPGTRLTVT.

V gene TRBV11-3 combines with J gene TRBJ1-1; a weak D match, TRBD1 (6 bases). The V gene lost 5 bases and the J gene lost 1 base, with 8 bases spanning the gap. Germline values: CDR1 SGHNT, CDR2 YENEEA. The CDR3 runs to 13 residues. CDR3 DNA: TGTGCCAGCAGCGGGGGACAGAACACTGAAGCTTTCTTT. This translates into CASSGGQNTEAFF.

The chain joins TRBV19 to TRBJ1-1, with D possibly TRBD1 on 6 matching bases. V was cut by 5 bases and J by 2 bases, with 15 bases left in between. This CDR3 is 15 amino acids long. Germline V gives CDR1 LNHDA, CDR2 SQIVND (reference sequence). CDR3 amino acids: CASSLTGLENTEAFF. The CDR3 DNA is TGTGCCAGTAGTCTAACAGGGTTGGAAAACACTGAAGCTTTCTTT.

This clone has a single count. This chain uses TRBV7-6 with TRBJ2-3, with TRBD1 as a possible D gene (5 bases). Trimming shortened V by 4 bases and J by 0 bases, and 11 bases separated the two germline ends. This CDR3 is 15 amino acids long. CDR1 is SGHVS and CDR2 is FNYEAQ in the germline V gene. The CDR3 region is CASSSGRASTDTQYF. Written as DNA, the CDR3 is TGTGCCAGCAGCTCCGGCAGGGCCAGCACAGATACGCAGTATTTT.

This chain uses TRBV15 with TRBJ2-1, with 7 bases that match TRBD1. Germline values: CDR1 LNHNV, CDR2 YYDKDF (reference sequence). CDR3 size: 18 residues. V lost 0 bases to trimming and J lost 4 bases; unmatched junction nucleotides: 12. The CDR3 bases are TGTGCCACCAGCAGAGATCTCCCGGGACAGAGTTTATACAATGAGCAGTTCTTC. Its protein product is CATSRDLPGQSLYNEQFF.